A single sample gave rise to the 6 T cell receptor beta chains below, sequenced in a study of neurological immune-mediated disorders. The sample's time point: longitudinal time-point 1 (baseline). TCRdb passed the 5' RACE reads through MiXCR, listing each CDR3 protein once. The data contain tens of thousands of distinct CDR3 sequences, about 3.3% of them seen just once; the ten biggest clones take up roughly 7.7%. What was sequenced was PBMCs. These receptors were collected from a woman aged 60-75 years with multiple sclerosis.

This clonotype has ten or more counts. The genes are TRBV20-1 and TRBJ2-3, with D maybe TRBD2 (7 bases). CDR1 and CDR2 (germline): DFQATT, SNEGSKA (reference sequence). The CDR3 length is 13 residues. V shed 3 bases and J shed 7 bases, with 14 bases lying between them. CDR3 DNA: TGCAGTGCTAGCAGGACTAGGGGGAATACGCAGTATTTT. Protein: CSASRTRGNTQYF.

CDR3 sequence: CSARDPRTSGRMETQYF. The CDR3 nucleotides read TGCAGTGCTAGAGATCCGAGGACTAGCGGGAGGATGGAGACCCAGTACTTC. This rearrangement joins TRBV20-1 to TRBJ2-5; TRBD2 aligns across 14 bases. J lost 5 bases, V lost 0 bases, and 8 bases had no gene match. Germline CDR1 is DFQATT and CDR2 is SNEGSKA (reference sequence). There are 17 residues in the CDR3.

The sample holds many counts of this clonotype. CDR3: CSARTGTGVRGTNTGELFF. CDR3 DNA: TGCAGTGCTCGGACCGGGACAGGGGTTCGGGGGACGAACACCGGGGAGCTGTTTTTT. The chain is built from TRBV20-1 and TRBJ2-2, with 10 bases matching TRBD1. CDR1 DFQATT and CDR2 SNEGSKA come from the germline V gene (reference sequence). The CDR3 runs to 19 residues. V lost 5 bases and J lost 0; bases outside the gene matches: 15.

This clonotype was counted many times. Here the CDR3 DNA reads TGTGCCAGCAGCCCCCCCCTAGCGGGGGCTCACAATGAGCAGTTCTTC. This codes for CASSPPLAGAHNEQFF. The rearrangement uses TRBV3-1 and TRBJ2-1; 10 bases line up with TRBD2. Trimming took 4 bases from V and 5 from J; bases not matched to a gene: 8. Germline CDR1 reads LGHDT; CDR2 reads YNNKEL (reference sequence). CDR3 length: 16 residues.

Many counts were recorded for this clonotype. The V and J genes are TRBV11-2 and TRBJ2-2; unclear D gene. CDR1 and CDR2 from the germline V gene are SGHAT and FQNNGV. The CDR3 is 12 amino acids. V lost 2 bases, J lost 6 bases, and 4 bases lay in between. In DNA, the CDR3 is TGTGCCAGCAGCTTATGGGCCGGGGAGCTGTTTTTT. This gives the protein CASSLWAGELFF.

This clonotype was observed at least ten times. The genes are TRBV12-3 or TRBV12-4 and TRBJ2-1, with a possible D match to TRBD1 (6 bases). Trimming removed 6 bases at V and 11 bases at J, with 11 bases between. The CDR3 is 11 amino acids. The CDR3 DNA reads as TGTGCCAGCAGGAACAGGGTTCAGCAGTTCTTC. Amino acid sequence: CASRNRVQQFF.